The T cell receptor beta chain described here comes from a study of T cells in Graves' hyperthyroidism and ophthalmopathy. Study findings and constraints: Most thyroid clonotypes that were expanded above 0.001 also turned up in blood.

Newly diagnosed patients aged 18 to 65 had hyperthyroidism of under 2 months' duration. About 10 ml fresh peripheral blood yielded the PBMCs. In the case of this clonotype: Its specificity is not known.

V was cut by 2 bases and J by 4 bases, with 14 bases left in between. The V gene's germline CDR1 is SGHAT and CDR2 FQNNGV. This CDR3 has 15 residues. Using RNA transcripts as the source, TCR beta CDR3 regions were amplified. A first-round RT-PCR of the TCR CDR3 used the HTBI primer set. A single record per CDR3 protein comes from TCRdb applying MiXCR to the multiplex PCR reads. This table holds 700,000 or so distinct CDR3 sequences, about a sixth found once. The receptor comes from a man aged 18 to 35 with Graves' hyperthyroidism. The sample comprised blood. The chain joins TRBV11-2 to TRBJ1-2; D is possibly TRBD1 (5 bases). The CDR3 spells CASSLFLEGSYGYTF. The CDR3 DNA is TGTGCCAGCAGCTTATTTCTAGAGGGGAGCTATGGCTACACCTTC.